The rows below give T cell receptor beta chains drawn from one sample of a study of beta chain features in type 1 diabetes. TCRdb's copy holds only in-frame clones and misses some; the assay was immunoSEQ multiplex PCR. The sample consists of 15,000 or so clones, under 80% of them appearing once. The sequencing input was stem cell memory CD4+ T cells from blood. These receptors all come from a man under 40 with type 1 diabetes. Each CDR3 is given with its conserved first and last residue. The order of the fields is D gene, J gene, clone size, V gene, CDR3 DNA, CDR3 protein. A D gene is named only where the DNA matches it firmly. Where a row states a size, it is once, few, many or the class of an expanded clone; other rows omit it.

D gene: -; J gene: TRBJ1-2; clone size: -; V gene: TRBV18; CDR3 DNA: TGTGCCAGCTCACCACTCGAGGGAGCCTATGGCTACACCTTC; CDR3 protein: CASSPLEGAYGYTF
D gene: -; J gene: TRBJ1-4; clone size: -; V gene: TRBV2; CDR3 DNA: TGTGCCAGCCCCATCGGAGGGACTAATGAAAAACTGTTTTTT; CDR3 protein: CASPIGGTNEKLFF
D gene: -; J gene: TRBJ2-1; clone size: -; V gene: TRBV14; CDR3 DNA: TGTGCCAGCAGCCAAGGGCTAGCGAACTCCTACAATGAGCAGTTCTTC; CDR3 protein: CASSQGLANSYNEQFF
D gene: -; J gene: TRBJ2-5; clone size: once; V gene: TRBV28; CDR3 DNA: TGTGCCGCCACCGGTCGGGGCCAAGAGACCCAGTACTTC; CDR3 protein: CAATGRGQETQYF
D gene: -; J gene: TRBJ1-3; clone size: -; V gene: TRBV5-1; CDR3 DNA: TGCGCCAGCAGCTTGGGACGCCCCGGGGGAAACACCATATATTTT; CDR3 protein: CASSLGRPGGNTIYF
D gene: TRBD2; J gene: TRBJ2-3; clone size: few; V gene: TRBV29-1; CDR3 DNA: TGCAGCGTTGGGCTAGCGGGGGGGCCTGGCACAGATACGCAGTATTTT; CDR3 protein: CSVGLAGGPGTDTQYF
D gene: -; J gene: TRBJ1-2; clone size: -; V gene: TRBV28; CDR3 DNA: TGTGCCAGCACCGATTCCAAGACTATTGCCTATGGCTACACCTTC; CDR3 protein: CASTDSKTIAYGYTF
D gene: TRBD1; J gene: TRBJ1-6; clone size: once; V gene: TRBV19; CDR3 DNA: TGTGCCAGTAGTTTGCGGGACAGGGAAAATTCACCCCTCCACTTT; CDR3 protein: CASSLRDRENSPLHF
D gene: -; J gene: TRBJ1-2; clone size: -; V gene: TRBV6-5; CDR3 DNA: TGTGCCAGCAGGCTCAGTATTAACTATGGCTACACCTTC; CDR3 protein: CASRLSINYGYTF
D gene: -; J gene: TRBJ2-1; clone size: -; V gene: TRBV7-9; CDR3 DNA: TGTGCCAGCAGCTCCTGGGGCCTTGGACATGAGCAGTTCTTC; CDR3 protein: CASSSWGLGHEQFF
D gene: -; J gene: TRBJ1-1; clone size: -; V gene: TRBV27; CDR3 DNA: TGTGCCAGCAGTCTTTTGGGGGAGGGTGAAGCTTTCTTT; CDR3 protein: CASSLLGEGEAFF